This TCR beta chain was captured in a study of PD-1 blockade in classical Hodgkin lymphoma (dated by TCRdb to the early 2020s). About the investigation overall: Nivolumab dosing was 3 mg/kg intravenously every 2 weeks, continuing until either disease progression or unacceptable toxicity. The study used TCR beta sequencing and CyTOF to define a peripheral blood immune signature of response to PD-1 blockade in classical Hodgkin lymphoma.

Notes on this clone: This receptor's antigen is unknown. The sample holds no much larger clone one base away, and base qualities are not on file.

Summary of the overall study and its limitations: CD4+ but not CD8+ TCR diversity rose significantly by C4D1 (p=0.0027 vs p=0.16), most apparent in complete responders (p=0.02). Baseline diversity similar to that of newly diagnosed patients was observed in trial patients achieving complete response, whereas significantly lower diversity was observed in partial responders and progressors. Baseline TCR diversity was reported as lower in newly diagnosed patients than in healthy donors, and lower still in relapsed/refractory patients. The study was restricted to a single clinical trial cohort, and the causes of repertoire differences, possibly disease activity or prior therapy, were left undefined. Diversity was lower in patients who began nivolumab less than 1 year after ASCT, so these patients were left out of later analyses to avoid confounding by immune reconstitution.

Genomic DNA was extracted with the Qiagen DNeasy kit from unsorted PBMCs and from negatively selected CD4+ and CD8+ fractions. TCR beta CDR3 regions were subjected to amplification by immunoSEQ multiplex PCR with primers that anneal to V and J segments. Amplification bias was minimized using a synthetic immune receptor repertoire, and residual bias was removed computationally after sequencing. In the paper's pipeline: Custom Python scripts were used to quantify repertoire diversity as the Shannon entropy index. The unsorted, CD4+ and CD8+ repertoires were each analyzed separately, with the exception of combined analyses, where CD4+ and CD8+ sequences were merged in silico. A clone counted as expanded when the clone's frequency after treatment rose at least 2-fold relative to C1D1, and clones undetected at baseline were given a pseudocount of 0.5. Singleton clones were defined as clones with 0 or 1 copy at C1D1, and non-singleton clones were defined as clones with 2 or more copies. Clones expanded in unsorted samples were labelled as CD4+, CD8+ or unknown by matching protein sequences in sorted samples from the same patient. Wilcoxon tests on paired samples were used to test diversity changes from C1D1 to C4D1. The source is immuneACCESS, and TCRdb retained only in-frame sequences with V and J called. Part of the clones is not carried over; for the studies checked, unresolved V genes explain less than half of this, and the remainder is unexplained. D and trimming were read from the DNA, whereas the V and J calls and clone size are those reported in that table. The sample table holds about 27,000 clones, of which around 70% were seen once. The ten largest clones capture roughly 3.5% of the sample.

Explained via the paper, the time point label denotes: cycle 4 day 1 (C4D1), after more than 5 weeks of nivolumab. Every trial patient had relapsed after autologous stem cell transplantation, and cohorts A, B and C differed in prior brentuximab vedotin exposure. The trial cohort was composed of about 60 patients with relapsed/refractory classical Hodgkin lymphoma, for whom complete response, partial response or progressive disease was recorded as best overall response. In the multi-cohort phase II CheckMate 205 trial, trial patients received single-agent nivolumab. An independent review committee assessed best overall response by applying the 2007 International Working Group response criteria. Trial PBMCs were obtained immediately prior to nivolumab initiation (C1D1) and on therapy at cycle 2 day 1 and cycle 4 day 1. Peripheral blood was collected in 8 mL Vacutainer Cell Preparation Tubes, from which PBMCs were isolated by centrifugation and then cryopreserved.

Between the V and J ends, shortened by 11 bases and 3 bases respectively, the junction contains 11 bases. The CDR3 numbers 12 residues from cysteine through phenylalanine. Only the CDR3 DNA is retained, 36 bases long and in frame from the first base. The germline V gene supplies CDR1 SGHNT and CDR2 YENEEA. The sequence derives from a human donor with classical Hodgkin lymphoma. The specimen comprised peripheral blood mononuclear cells (PBMCs), sampled before the fourth cycle of nivolumab. The sequence joins TRBV11-3 to TRBJ2-1; the D region is possibly TRBD1 or TRBD2, each matching across 5 bases. At the DNA level, the sequence is TGTGCCTCAGGGACGGGCTACAATGAGCAGTTCTTC. This encodes CASGTGYNEQFF. When the CDR3 is completed using the reference TRBV11-3 and TRBJ2-1 genes on either side, the full variable domain is EAGVVQSPRYKIIEKKQPVAFWCNPISGHNTLYWYLQNLGQGPELLIRYENEEAVDDSQLPKDRFSAERLKGVDSTLKIQPAELGDSAVYLCASGTGYNEQFFGPGTRLTVL.